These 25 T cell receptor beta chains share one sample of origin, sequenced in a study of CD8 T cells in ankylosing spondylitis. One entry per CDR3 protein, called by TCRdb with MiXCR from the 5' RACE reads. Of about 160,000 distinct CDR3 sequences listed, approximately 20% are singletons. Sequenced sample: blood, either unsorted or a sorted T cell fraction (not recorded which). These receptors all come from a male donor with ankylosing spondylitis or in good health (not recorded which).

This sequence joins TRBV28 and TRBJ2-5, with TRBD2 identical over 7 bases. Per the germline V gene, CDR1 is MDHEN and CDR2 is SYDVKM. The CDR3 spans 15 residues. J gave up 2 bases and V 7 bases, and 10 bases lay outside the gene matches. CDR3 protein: CASTGSGAGQETQYF. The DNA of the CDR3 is TGTGCCAGCACGGGTTCTGGAGCGGGACAAGAGACCCAGTACTTC.

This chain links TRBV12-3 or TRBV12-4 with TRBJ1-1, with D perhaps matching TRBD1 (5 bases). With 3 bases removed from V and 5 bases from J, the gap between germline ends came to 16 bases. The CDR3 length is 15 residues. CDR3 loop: CASSFGGGRATEAFF. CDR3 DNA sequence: TGTGCCAGCAGTTTCGGGGGTGGCAGGGCTACTGAAGCTTTCTTT.

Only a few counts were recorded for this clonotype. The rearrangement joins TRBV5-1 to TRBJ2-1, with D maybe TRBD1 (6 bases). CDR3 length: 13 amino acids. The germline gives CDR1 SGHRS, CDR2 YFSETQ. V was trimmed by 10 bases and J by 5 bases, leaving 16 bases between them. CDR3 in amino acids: CASSRDINNEQFF. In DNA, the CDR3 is TGCGCCTCGAGCCGGGACATAAACAATGAGCAGTTCTTC.

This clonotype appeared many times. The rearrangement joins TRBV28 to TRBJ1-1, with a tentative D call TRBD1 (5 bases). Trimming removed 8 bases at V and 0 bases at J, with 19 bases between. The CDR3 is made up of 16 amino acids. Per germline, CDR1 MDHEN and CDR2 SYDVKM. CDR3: CASGRGFVRLNTEAFF. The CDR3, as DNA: TGTGCCAGCGGTAGGGGTTTTGTGAGGCTGAACACTGAAGCTTTCTTT.

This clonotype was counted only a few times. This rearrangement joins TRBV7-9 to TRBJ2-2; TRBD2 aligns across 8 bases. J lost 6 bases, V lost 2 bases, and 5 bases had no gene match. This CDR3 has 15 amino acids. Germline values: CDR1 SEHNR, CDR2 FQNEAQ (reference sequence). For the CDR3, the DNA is TGTGCCAGCAGCTTATGGACTAGCTCCCCCGGGGAGCTGTTTTTT. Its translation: CASSLWTSSPGELFF.

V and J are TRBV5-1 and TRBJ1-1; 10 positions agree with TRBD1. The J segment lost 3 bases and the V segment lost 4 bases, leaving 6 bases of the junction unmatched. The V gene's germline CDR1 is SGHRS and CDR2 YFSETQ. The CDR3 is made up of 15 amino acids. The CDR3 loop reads CASSPLGTGDTEAFF. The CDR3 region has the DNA TGCGCCAGCAGCCCACTCGGGACAGGGGACACTGAAGCTTTCTTT.

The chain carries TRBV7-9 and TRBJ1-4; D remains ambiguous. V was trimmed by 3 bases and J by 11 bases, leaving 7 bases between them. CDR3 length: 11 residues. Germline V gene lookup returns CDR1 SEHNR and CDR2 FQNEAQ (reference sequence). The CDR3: CASSFGGKLFF. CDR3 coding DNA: TGTGCCAGCAGCTTCGGTGGGAAACTGTTTTTT.

CDR3 in DNA: TGCGCCAGCAGCCCCAGACAGGGGAGGGATGATGAGCAGTTCTTC. Protein sequence: CASSPRQGRDDEQFF. This chain links TRBV4-1 with TRBJ2-1; D perhaps matches TRBD1 (8 bases). The ends were cut back, 4 bases at V and 8 bases at J, with 18 bases in the middle. The germline gives CDR1 MGHRA, CDR2 YSYEKL. The CDR3 length is 15 residues.

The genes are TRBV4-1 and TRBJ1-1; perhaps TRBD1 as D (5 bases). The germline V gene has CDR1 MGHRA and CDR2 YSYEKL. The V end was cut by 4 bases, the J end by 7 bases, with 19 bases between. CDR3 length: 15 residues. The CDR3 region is CASSRAERGSYEAFF. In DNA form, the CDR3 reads TGCGCCAGCAGCCGGGCAGAGAGGGGCTCCTATGAAGCTTTCTTT.

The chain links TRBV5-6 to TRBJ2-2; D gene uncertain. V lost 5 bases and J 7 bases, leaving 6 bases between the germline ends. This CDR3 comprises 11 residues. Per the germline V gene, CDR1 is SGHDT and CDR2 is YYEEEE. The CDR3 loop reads CASSRFGELFF. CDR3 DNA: TGTGCCAGCAGTAGATTCGGGGAGCTGTTTTTT.

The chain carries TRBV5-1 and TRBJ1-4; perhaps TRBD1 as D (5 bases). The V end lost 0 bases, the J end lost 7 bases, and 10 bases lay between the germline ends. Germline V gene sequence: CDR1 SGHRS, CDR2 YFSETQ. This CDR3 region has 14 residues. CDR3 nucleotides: TGCGCCAGCAGCTTGGAACTTGGGGGTGAAAAACTGTTTTTT. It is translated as CASSLELGGEKLFF. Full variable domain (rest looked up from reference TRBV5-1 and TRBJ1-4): KAGVTQTPRYLIKTRGQQVTLSCSPISGHRSVSWYQQTPGQGLQFLFEYFSETQRNKGNFPGRFSGRQFSNSRSEMNVSTLELGDSALYLCASSLELGGEKLFFGSGTQLSVL.

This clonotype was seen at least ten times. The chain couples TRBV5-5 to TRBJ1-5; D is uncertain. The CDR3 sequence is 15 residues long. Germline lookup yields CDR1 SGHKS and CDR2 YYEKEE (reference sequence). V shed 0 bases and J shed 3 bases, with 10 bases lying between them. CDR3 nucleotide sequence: TGTGCCAGCAGCTTGGCAGGTCATTACAATCAGCCCCAGCATTTT. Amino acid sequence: CASSLAGHYNQPQHF.

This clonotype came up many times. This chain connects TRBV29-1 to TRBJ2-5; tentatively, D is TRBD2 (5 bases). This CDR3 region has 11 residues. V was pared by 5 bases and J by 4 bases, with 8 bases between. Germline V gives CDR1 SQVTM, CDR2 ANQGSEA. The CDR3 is CSVWESETQYF. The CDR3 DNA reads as TGCAGCGTTTGGGAGTCAGAGACCCAGTACTTC. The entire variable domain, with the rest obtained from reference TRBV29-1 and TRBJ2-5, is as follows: SAVISQKPSRDICQRGTSLTIQCQVDSQVTMMFWYRQQPGQSLTLIATANQGSEATYESGFVIDKFPISRPNLTFSTLTVSNMSPEDSSIYLCSVWESETQYFGPGTRLLVL.

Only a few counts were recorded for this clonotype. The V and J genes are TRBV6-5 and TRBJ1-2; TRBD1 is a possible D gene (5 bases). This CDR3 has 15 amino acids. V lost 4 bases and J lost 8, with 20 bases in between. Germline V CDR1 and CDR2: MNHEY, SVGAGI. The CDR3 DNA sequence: TGTGCCAGCAGTTCTAGACTCGTGGGGGGAAACGGCTACACCTTC. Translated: CASSSRLVGGNGYTF.

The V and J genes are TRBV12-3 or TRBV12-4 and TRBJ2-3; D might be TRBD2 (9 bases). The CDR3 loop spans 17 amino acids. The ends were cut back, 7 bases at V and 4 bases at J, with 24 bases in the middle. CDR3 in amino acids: CASIGQGGRELSDTQYF. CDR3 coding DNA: TGTGCCAGCATCGGACAGGGCGGGAGGGAGTTATCAGATACGCAGTATTTT.

CDR3 sequence (DNA): TGTGCCAGCAGCTTAGAAGGAGGTTCTGGAAACACCATATATTTT. Residues: CASSLEGGSGNTIYF. The gene calls are TRBV7-9 and TRBJ1-3, with no clear D. CDR3 length equals 15 residues. CDR1 is SEHNR, CDR2 FQNEAQ, per germline (reference sequence). V gave up 1 base and J gave up 1 base, with 8 bases separating them.

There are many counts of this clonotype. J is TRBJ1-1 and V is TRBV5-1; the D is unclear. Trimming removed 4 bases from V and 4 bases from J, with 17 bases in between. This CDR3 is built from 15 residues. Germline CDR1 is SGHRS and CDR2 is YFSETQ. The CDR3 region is CASSPDGSGSTEAFF. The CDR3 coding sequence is TGCGCCAGCAGCCCGGACGGCTCCGGATCCACTGAAGCTTTCTTT.

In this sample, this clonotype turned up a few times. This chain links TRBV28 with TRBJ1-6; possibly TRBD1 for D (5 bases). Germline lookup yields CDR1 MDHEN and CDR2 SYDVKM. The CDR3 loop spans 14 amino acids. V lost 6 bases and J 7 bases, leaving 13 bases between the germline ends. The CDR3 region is CASRWQGKNSPLHF. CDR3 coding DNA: TGTGCCAGCAGGTGGCAGGGAAAGAATTCACCCCTCCACTTT. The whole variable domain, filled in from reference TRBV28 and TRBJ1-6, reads DVKVTQSSRYLVKRTGEKVFLECVQDMDHENMFWYRQDPGLGLRLIYFSYDVKMKEKGDIPEGYSVSREKKERFSLILESASTNQTSMYLCASRWQGKNSPLHFGNGTRLTVT.

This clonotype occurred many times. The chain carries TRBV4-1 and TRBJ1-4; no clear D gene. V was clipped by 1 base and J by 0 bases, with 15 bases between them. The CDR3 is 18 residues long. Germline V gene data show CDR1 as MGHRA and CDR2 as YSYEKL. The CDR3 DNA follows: TGCGCCAGCAGCCAAGCCCGGGCCCCGGTCTCAACTAATGAAAAACTGTTTTTT. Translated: CASSQARAPVSTNEKLFF.

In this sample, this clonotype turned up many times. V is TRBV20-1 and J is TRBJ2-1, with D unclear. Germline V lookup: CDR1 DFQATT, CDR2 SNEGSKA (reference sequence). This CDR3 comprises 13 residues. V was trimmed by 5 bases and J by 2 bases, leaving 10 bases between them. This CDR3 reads CSAPSQTYNEQFF. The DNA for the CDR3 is TGCAGTGCTCCCTCGCAGACCTACAATGAGCAGTTCTTC.

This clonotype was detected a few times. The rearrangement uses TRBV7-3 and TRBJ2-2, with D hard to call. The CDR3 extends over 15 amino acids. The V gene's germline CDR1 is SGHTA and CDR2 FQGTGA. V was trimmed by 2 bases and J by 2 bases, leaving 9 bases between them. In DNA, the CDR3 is TGTGCCAGCAGCTTACTCGGATCCAACACCGGGGAGCTGTTTTTT. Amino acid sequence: CASSLLGSNTGELFF.

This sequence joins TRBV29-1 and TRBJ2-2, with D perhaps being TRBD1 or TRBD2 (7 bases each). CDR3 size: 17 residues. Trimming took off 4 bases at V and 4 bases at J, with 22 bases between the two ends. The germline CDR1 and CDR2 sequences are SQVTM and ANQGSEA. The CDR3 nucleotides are TGCAGCGTTGTGGGGGGGGTGACAGGGTTGAGCACCGGGGAGCTGTTTTTT. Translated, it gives CSVVGGVTGLSTGELFF.

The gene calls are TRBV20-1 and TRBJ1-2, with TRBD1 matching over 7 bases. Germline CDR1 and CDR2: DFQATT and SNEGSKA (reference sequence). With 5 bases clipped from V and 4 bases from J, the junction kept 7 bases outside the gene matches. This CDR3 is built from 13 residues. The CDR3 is CSAENRGSYGYTF. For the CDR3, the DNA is TGCAGTGCTGAGAACAGGGGAAGCTATGGCTACACCTTC.

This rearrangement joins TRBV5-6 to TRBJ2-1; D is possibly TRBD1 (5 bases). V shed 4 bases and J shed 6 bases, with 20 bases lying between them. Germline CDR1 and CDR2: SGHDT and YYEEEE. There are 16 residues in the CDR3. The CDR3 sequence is CASSPRGRGIGNEQFF. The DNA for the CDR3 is TGTGCCAGCAGCCCGAGAGGTAGGGGAATAGGCAATGAGCAGTTCTTC. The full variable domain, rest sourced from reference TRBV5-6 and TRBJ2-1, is DAGVTQSPTHLIKTRGQQVTLRCSPKSGHDTVSWYQQALGQGPQFIFQYYEEEERQRGNFPDRFSGHQFPNYSSELNVNALLLGDSALYLCASSPRGRGIGNEQFFGPGTRLTVL.

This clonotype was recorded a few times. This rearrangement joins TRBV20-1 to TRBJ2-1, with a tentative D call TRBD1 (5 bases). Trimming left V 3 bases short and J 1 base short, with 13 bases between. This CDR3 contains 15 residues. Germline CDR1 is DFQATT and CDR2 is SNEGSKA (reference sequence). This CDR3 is CSARRQGRSYNEQFF. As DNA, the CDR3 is TGCAGTGCTAGGAGGCAGGGAAGGTCCTACAATGAGCAGTTCTTC.